This T cell receptor (beta chain) was documented in a study of blood T cell repertoires in COVID-19. Turning to the study itself: The United States, Italy and Spain supplied acute and convalescent COVID-19 samples. PBMCs, B-cell-depleted T cells, or T cells provided the cDNA or gDNA that made up the material.

Assay used: immunoSEQ multiplex PCR; TCRdb lists only in-frame clones, some missing. This sample carries some 180,000 clones, roughly 90% of them seen once, and the ten largest clones take roughly a sixth. A Seattle source enrolled patients during active infection and followed them longitudinally. Source material: peripheral blood. This TCR derives from a man between 45 and 60 years old with COVID-19, enrolled during active disease.

CDR3 sequence: CASTRTGPGEQYF. Written as DNA, the CDR3 is TGTGCCAGCACCCGGACAGGGCCGGGAGAGCAGTACTTC. The chain is built from TRBV2 and TRBJ2-7; the match to TRBD1 covers 8 bases. There are 13 residues in the CDR3. Germline-derived CDR1 and CDR2 are SNHLY and FYNNEI. The V and J ends lost 7 bases and 7 bases, in that order; junction bases with no gene match: 9.